The subject of this entry is one T cell receptor beta chain. The DNA ends 3 residues before the CDR3 does, and the rest of the CDR3 is filled in from the germline J gene. Germline values: CDR1 LNHDA, CDR2 SQIVND (reference sequence). The CDR3 totals 17 residues. The data were obtained in a study of T cells in women clearing cervical HPV infection. Only in-frame clones appear in the TCRdb table, and some are missing; sequencing was by immunoSEQ multiplex PCR. Its listing shows roughly 40,000 clones. The origin of this receptor is a woman between 18 and 70 years old with a cervical HPV16 infection that either progressed to CIN3+ or cleared (not recorded which). The chain joins TRBV19 to TRBJ2-4, with 9 positions matching TRBD1. Specimen: blood buffy coat. The sequenced CDR3 bases are TGTGCCAGTAGTACGGGGCCCGGGACAGGGACCCGCTATGGT. Amino acids: CASSTGPGTGTRYG. The entire CDR3 protein is CASSTGPGTGTRYGQYF.